This T cell receptor (beta chain) derives from a study of shared clonotypes between healthy human individuals. Repertoires were generated with immunoSEQ multiplex PCR, while TCRdb's copy carries only in-frame clones and drops some. In the table there are some 530,000 clones, roughly 80% of which are singletons. Genomic DNA for unsorted samples was obtained from tens of millions of PBMCs. The CDR3 has 14 amino acids. Germline values: CDR1 MDHEN, CDR2 SYDVKM. V gave up 6 bases and J gave up 5 bases; unmatched junction bases: 6. Sequencing was performed on PBMCs. The TCR originated in a woman aged 40-49 years in good health. Some clones in this sample may be carry-over from other donors' samples. The chain joins TRBV28 to TRBJ2-7, with 11 positions matching TRBD1. In DNA, the CDR3 is TGTGCCAGCAGCTCGGGACAGGGGGGAAACGAGCAGTACTTC. This encodes CASSSGQGGNEQYF.